One and the same sample provided the 23 T cell receptor beta chains below, sequenced in a study of cytomegalovirus exposure and HLA in healthy donors. Generated by immunoSEQ multiplex PCR, the TCRdb table keeps only in-frame clones and is missing some. This table holds about 160,000 clones, approximately 87% found once. Sequenced input: PBMCs. All receptors come from a woman in her twenties or thirties in good health and CMV-seronegative.

The chain joins TRBV4-1 to TRBJ2-2; D uncertain. CDR3 length: 16 residues. V was clipped by 1 base and J by 5 bases, with 14 bases between them. From germline, CDR1 is MGHRA and CDR2 YSYEKL. The CDR3 nucleotides read TGCGCCAGCAGCCAAGGTCTAGACGGTATAACCGGGGAGCTGTTTTTT. It specifies CASSQGLDGITGELFF.

This chain's CDR3 is CASSYDRSYGYTF. The CDR3, as DNA: TGTGCCAGCAGTTACGACCGAAGCTATGGCTACACCTTC. The V call is TRBV6-5, the J call TRBJ1-2; D unresolved. This CDR3 is built from 13 residues. V lost 2 bases to trimming and J lost 4 bases, with 8 bases between them. Looked up from germline, CDR1 is MNHEY and CDR2 is SVGAGI.

The V and J genes are TRBV27 and TRBJ2-3; TRBD2 agrees at 8 bases. Germline V gene sequence: CDR1 MNHEY, CDR2 SMNVEV (reference sequence). V gave up 0 bases and J gave up 6 bases; unmatched junction bases: 5. The CDR3 length is 15 residues. The CDR3 loop is CASSLSRRGADTQYF. In DNA, the CDR3 is TGTGCCAGCAGTTTATCGCGGCGGGGGGCTGATACGCAGTATTTT.

The chain recombines TRBV11-2 with TRBJ2-4, with 8 bases lining up with TRBD2. The CDR3 totals 18 residues. Looked up from germline, CDR1 is SGHAT and CDR2 is FQNNGV. The V and J ends lost 2 bases and 0 bases, in that order; junction bases with no gene match: 9. CDR3 bases: TGTGCCAGCAGCTTAAGTTTAGCGGGGACCTTAGCCAAAAACATTCAGTACTTC. Translating it yields CASSLSLAGTLAKNIQYF. Full variable domain (rest looked up from reference TRBV11-2 and TRBJ2-4): EAGVAQSPRYKIIEKRQSVAFWCNPISGHATLYWYQQILGQGPKLLIQFQNNGVVDDSQLPKDRFSAERLKGVDSTLKIQPAKLEDSAVYLCASSLSLAGTLAKNIQYFGAGTRLSVL.

The V and J genes are TRBV2 and TRBJ2-1; D possibly corresponds to TRBD1 (5 bases). V lost 7 bases, J lost 6 bases, and 13 bases lay in between. The CDR3 sequence is 13 residues long. Germline CDR1 reads SNHLY; CDR2 reads FYNNEI. The CDR3 spells CASTKGPVNEQFF. The CDR3 DNA is TGTGCCAGCACGAAGGGGCCAGTCAATGAGCAGTTCTTC.

V gene TRBV6-5 combines with J gene TRBJ1-2, with D possibly being TRBD1 (5 bases). The CDR3 is made up of 13 amino acids. V lost 2 bases and J 4 bases, leaving 8 bases between the germline ends. Looked up from germline, CDR1 is MNHEY and CDR2 is SVGAGI. CDR3 residues: CASSYVRGYGYTF. In DNA, the CDR3 is TGTGCCAGCAGTTACGTGAGGGGCTATGGCTACACCTTC.

This chain connects TRBV7-2 to TRBJ1-2, with D unclear. The germline V gene has CDR1 SGHTA and CDR2 FQGNSA. The CDR3 contains 13 residues. Trimming took 0 bases from V and 2 from J, leaving 4 bases between them. CDR3 amino acids: CASSLAENYGYTF. DNA for the CDR3: TGTGCCAGCAGCTTAGCGGAGAACTATGGCTACACCTTC.

The chain carries TRBV13 and TRBJ1-2; unclear D gene. The CDR3 extends over 13 amino acids. V dropped 2 bases and J dropped 2 bases, with 6 bases sitting between them. Germline values: CDR1 PRHDT, CDR2 FYEKMQ (reference sequence). CDR3 loop: CASSLHENYGYTF. The CDR3 coding sequence is TGTGCCAGCAGCTTACACGAGAACTATGGCTACACCTTC.

The J gene is TRBJ1-2, the V gene TRBV6-1; tentative D call: TRBD1 (6 bases). V was cut by 6 bases and J by 4 bases, with 18 bases left in between. The germline V gene encodes CDR1 MNHNS and CDR2 SASEGT. CDR3 length equals 15 residues. CDR3 nucleotides: TGTGCCAGCAGGGGGACAATGCAGGGCGGCTATGGCTACACCTTC. Translating it yields CASRGTMQGGYGYTF.

This chain uses TRBV6-6 with TRBJ1-1; D is unresolved. V was pared by 1 base and J by 6 bases, with 6 bases between. CDR3 length: 12 amino acids. Germline assignment: CDR1 MNHNY and CDR2 SVGAGI (reference sequence). This chain's CDR3 is CASSYYGSEAFF. The CDR3 nucleotides read TGTGCCAGCAGTTACTATGGTTCTGAAGCTTTCTTT.

This chain uses TRBV5-1 with TRBJ1-6; tentatively, D is TRBD1 (6 bases). Trimming pared 5 bases from V and 7 bases from J, leaving 16 bases between. The CDR3 spans 15 residues. CDR1 and CDR2 from the germline V gene are SGHRS and YFSETQ. The CDR3 spells CASRQETGNNSPLHF. CDR3 in DNA: TGCGCCAGCAGGCAAGAAACAGGGAACAATTCACCCCTCCACTTT.

This clone is a singleton in its sample. The V gene is TRBV6-1, the J gene TRBJ2-3; 7 positions match TRBD2. This CDR3 is built from 17 residues. Trimming took 3 bases from V and 6 from J; bases not matched to a gene: 15. Germline CDR1 and CDR2: MNHNS and SASEGT. CDR3 DNA: TGTGCCAGCAGTGACGTTCCCGGGACTAACGGAGGGGATACGCAGTATTTT. Translating gives CASSDVPGTNGGDTQYF.

The V and J genes are TRBV19 and TRBJ1-1; D gene uncertain. V lost 4 bases to trimming and J lost 2 bases, with 8 bases between them. The CDR3 runs 13 residues. Germline V CDR1 and CDR2: LNHDA, SQIVND (reference sequence). The CDR3 spells CASSTTANTEAFF. The CDR3 DNA reads TGTGCCAGTAGTACAACAGCAAACACTGAAGCTTTCTTT.

The chain recombines TRBV2 with TRBJ1-6; maybe TRBD1 (6 bases). This CDR3 is built from 17 residues. Per the germline V gene, CDR1 is SNHLY and CDR2 is FYNNEI. V was clipped by 6 bases and J by 0 bases, with 15 bases between them. CDR3 amino acids: CASRFRTESSYNSPLHF. The CDR3 region has the DNA TGTGCCAGCAGATTCCGGACAGAAAGCTCCTATAATTCACCCCTCCACTTT.

The chain is built from TRBV27 and TRBJ2-7, with TRBD2 matching over 11 bases. Germline CDR1 reads MNHEY; CDR2 reads SMNVEV (reference sequence). V was pared by 5 bases and J by 10 bases, with 4 bases of the junction left unmatched. The CDR3 has 12 residues. The CDR3 is CASSTGLAVQYF. Written as DNA, the CDR3 is TGTGCCAGCAGTACGGGACTAGCGGTTCAGTACTTC.

The chain couples TRBV13 to TRBJ2-7, with 10 bases that match TRBD1. The CDR3 runs to 15 residues. With V trimmed by 6 bases and J by 3 bases, 8 bases remained unmatched. The germline CDR1 and CDR2 sequences are PRHDT and FYEKMQ (reference sequence). The CDR3 here is CASRIQGQGFYEQYF. DNA for the CDR3: TGTGCCAGCAGAATCCAGGGACAGGGGTTCTACGAGCAGTACTTC.

This rearrangement joins TRBV7-2 to TRBJ1-2, with TRBD1 as a possible D gene (6 bases). V was trimmed by 5 bases and J by 1 base, leaving 23 bases between them. CDR1 and CDR2 from the germline V gene are SGHTA and FQGNSA. The CDR3 covers 18 residues. The CDR3 nucleotides read TGTGCCAGCAGCGGCCCTTGGCGGCTGGGGGCGTATAACTATGGCTACACCTTC. Translated, it gives CASSGPWRLGAYNYGYTF.

This clone was seen a single time. V is TRBV5-1 and J is TRBJ2-1, with D perhaps matching TRBD1 or TRBD2 (6 bases each). V was cut by 0 bases and J by 7 bases, with 14 bases left in between. CDR3 size: 15 residues. Germline V gene sequence: CDR1 SGHRS, CDR2 YFSETQ. The CDR3 loop reads CASSLESQGRNEQFF. The DNA of the CDR3 is TGCGCCAGCAGCTTGGAGAGTCAGGGGAGGAATGAGCAGTTCTTC.

V is TRBV11-2 and J is TRBJ2-3; perhaps TRBD1 as D (5 bases). With 8 bases removed from V and 3 bases from J, the gap between germline ends came to 15 bases. Germline assignment: CDR1 SGHAT and CDR2 FQNNGV. This CDR3 is 14 amino acids long. CDR3 loop: CASGSQGFTDTQYF. The CDR3 coding sequence is TGTGCCAGCGGATCCCAGGGATTTACAGATACGCAGTATTTT.

The V call is TRBV6-1, the J call TRBJ2-7; 7 bases line up with TRBD2. The ends lost 8 bases at V and 1 base at J; junction bases unmatched: 5. Germline values: CDR1 MNHNS, CDR2 SASEGT. The CDR3 extends over 13 amino acids. CDR3 DNA sequence: TGTGCCAGCGTGGCTAGCGGATCCTACGAGCAGTACTTC. As protein: CASVASGSYEQYF.

This chain links TRBV7-3 with TRBJ1-2; D is unresolved. V lost 5 bases, J lost 4 bases, and 11 bases lay in between. Germline lookup yields CDR1 SGHTA and CDR2 FQGTGA. The CDR3 totals 13 residues. This CDR3 is CASSQRSGYGYTF. The DNA for the CDR3 is TGTGCCAGCAGCCAAAGGTCGGGCTATGGCTACACCTTC.

This CDR3 is CASSRDRGYEQYF. DNA of the CDR3: TGCGCCAGCAGCCGGGACAGGGGTTACGAGCAGTACTTC. The chain has TRBV4-3 and TRBJ2-7; 10 nucleotides match TRBD1. Trimming at V came to 4 bases and at J to 4 bases, leaving 1 base not matched to a gene. The CDR3 has 13 residues. Looked up from germline, CDR1 is LGHNA and CDR2 is YSLEER.

The rearrangement links TRBV25-1 to TRBJ2-2, with unresolved D. Germline V gene lookup returns CDR1 MGHDK and CDR2 SYGVNS. The V end was cut by 2 bases, the J end by 6 bases, with 13 bases between. The CDR3 is made up of 15 amino acids. This chain's CDR3 is CASSENQVNAGELFF. The DNA for the CDR3 is TGTGCCAGCAGTGAAAATCAGGTCAACGCCGGGGAGCTGTTTTTT.